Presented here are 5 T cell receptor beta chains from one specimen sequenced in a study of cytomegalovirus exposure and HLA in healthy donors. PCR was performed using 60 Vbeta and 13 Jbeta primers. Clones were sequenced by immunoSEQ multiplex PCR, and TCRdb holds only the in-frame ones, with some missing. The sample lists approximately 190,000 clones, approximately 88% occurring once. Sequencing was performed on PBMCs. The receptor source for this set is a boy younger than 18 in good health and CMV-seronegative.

CDR3 DNA: TGTGCTAGTGCCGCAGGGGGCACTGAAGCTTTCTTT. Translated: CASAAGGTEAFF. The genes are TRBV12-5 and TRBJ1-1; TRBD1 matches 7 bases. V lost 7 bases and J lost 4; bases outside the gene matches: 3. CDR1 is LGHNT and CDR2 is FRNRAP in the germline V gene. The CDR3 has 12 residues.

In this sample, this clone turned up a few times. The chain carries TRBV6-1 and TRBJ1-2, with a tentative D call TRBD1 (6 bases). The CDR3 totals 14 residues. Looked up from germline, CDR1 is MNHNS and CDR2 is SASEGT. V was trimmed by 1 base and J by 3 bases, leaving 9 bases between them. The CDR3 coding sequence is TGTGCCAGCAGTGAAGGACAGGAGCACTATGGCTACACCTTC. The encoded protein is CASSEGQEHYGYTF.

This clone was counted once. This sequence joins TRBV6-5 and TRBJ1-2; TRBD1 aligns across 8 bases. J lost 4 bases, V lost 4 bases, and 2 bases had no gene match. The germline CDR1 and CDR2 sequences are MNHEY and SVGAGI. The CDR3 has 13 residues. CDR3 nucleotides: TGTGCCAGCAGTTTCGGGACAGGCTATGGCTACACCTTC. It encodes CASSFGTGYGYTF.

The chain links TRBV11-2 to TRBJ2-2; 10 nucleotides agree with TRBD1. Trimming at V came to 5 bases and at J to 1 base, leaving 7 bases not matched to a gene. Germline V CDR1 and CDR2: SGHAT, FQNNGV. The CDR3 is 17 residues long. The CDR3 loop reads CASSLKGQGMNTGELFF. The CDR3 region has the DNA TGTGCCAGCAGCCTTAAGGGACAGGGGATGAACACCGGGGAGCTGTTTTTT.

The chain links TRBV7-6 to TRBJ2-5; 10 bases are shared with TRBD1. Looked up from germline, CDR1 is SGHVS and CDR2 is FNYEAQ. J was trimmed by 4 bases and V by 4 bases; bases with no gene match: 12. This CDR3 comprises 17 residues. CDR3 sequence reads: CASSSPIGTGEGETQYF. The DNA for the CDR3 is TGTGCCAGCAGCTCCCCCATCGGGACAGGGGAAGGAGAGACCCAGTACTTC.